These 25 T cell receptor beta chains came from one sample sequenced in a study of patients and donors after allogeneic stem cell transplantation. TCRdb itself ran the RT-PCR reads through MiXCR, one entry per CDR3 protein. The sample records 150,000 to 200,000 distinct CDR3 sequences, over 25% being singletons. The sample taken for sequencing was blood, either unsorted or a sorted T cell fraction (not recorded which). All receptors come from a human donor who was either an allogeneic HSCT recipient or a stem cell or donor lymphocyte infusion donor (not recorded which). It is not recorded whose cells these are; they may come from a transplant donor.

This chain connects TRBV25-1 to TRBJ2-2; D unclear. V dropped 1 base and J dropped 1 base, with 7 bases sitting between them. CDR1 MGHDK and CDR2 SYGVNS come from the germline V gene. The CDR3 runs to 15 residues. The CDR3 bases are TGTGCCAGCAGTGAATTGAACAAGAACACCGGGGAGCTGTTTTTT. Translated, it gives CASSELNKNTGELFF.

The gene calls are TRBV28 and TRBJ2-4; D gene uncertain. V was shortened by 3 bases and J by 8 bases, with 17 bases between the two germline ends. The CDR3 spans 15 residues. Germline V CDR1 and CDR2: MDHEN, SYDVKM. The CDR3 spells CASSLGEEETDIQYF. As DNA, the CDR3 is TGTGCCAGCAGTTTGGGCGAAGAGGAAACGGACATTCAGTACTTC.

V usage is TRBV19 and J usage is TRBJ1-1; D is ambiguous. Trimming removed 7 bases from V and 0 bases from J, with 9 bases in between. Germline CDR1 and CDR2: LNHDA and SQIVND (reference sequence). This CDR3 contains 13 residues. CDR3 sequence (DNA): TGTGCCAGTAACACCCGAATGAACACTGAAGCTTTCTTT. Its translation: CASNTRMNTEAFF. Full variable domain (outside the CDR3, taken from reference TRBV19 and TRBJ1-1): DGGITQSPKYLFRKEGQNVTLSCEQNLNHDAMYWYRQDPGQGLRLIYYSQIVNDFQKGDIAEGYSVSREKKESFPLTVTSAQKNPTAFYLCASNTRMNTEAFFGQGTRLTVV.

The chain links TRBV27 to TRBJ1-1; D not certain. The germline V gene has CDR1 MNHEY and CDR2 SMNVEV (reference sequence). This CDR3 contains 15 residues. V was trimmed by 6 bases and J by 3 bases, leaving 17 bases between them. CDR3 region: CASSPYKGRDTEAFF. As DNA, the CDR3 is TGTGCCAGCAGCCCCTACAAGGGTAGGGACACTGAAGCTTTCTTT.

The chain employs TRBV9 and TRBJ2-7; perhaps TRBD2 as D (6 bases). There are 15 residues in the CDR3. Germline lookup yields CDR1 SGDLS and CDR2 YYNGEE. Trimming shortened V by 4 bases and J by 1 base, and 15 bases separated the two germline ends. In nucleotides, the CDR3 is TGTGCCAGCAGCCCGGCGGGAAGCGCTTCCTACGAGCAGTACTTC. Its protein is CASSPAGSASYEQYF.

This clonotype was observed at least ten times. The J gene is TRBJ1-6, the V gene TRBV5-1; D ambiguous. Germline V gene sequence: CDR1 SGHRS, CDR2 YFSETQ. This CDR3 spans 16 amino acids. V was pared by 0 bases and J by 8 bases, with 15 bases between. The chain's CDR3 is CASSLGAALAHSPLHF. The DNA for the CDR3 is TGCGCCAGCAGCTTGGGGGCAGCCCTCGCCCATTCACCCCTCCACTTT.

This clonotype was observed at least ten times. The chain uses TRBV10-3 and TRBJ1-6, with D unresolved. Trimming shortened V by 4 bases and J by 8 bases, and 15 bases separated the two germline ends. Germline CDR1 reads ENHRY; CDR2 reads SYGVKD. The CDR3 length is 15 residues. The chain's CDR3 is CAISAAATGYSPLHF. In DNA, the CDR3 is TGTGCCATCAGTGCGGCAGCTACTGGGTATTCACCCCTCCACTTT.

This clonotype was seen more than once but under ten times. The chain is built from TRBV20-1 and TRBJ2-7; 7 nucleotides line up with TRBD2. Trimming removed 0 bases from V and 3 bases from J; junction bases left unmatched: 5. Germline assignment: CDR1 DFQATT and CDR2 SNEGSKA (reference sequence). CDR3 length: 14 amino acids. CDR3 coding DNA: TGCAGTGCTAGAGATCCTGCGGGGGACTACGAGCAGTACTTC. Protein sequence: CSARDPAGDYEQYF.

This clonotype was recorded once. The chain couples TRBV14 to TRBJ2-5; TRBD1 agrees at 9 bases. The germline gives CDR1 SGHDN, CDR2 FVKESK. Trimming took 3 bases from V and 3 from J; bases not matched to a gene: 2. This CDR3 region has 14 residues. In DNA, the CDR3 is TGTGCCAGCAGCCACTGGACAGGGGAAGAGACCCAGTACTTC. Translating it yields CASSHWTGEETQYF.

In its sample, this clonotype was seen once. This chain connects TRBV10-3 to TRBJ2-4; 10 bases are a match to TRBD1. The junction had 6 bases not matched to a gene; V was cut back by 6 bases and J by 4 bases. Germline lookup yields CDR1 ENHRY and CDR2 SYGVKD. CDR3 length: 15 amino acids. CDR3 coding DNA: TGTGCCATCAGCGATGGGACAGGGGCTAAAAACATTCAGTACTTC. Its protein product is CAISDGTGAKNIQYF.

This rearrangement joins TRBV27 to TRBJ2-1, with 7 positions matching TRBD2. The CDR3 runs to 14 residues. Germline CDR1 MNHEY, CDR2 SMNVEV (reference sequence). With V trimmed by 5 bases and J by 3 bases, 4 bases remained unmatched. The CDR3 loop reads CASSPWTSYNEQFF. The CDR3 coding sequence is TGTGCCAGCAGTCCCTGGACTAGCTACAATGAGCAGTTCTTC.

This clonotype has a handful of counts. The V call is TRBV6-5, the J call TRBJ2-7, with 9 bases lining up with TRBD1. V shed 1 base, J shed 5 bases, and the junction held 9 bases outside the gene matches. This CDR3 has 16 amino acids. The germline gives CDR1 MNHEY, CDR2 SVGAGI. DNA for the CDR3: TGTGCCAGCAGTTACTTTCCGGGACAGGGTGTGAACGAGCAGTACTTC. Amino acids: CASSYFPGQGVNEQYF.

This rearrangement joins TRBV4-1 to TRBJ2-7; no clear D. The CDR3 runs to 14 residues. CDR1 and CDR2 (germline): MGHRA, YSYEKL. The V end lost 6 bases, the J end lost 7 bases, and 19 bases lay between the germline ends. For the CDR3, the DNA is TGCGCCAGCAGTACCCTCGTCCCTTGGGGTGAGCAGTACTTC. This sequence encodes CASSTLVPWGEQYF.

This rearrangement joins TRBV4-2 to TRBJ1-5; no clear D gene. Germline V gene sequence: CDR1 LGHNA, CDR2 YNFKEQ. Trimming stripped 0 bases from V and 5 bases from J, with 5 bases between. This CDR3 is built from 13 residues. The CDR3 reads CASSQETDQPQHF. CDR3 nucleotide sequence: TGTGCCAGCAGCCAAGAGACCGATCAGCCCCAGCATTTT.

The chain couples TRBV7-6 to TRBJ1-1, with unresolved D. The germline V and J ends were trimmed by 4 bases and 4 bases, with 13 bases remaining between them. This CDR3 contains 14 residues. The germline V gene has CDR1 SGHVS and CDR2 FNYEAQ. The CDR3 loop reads CASSSTADGTEAFF. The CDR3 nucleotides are TGTGCCAGCAGCTCCACAGCGGACGGCACTGAAGCTTTCTTT.

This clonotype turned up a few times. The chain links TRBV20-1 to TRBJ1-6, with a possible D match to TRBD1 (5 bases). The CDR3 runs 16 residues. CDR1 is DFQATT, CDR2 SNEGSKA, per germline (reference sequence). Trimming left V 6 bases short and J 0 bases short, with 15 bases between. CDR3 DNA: TGCAGTGCGTCGCTGGGGGGATCCTCCTATAATTCACCCCTCCACTTT. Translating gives CSASLGGSSYNSPLHF.

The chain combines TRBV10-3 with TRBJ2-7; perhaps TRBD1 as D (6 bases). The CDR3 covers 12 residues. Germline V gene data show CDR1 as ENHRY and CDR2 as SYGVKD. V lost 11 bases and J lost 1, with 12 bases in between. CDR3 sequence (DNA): TGTGCCGTACAGGGCGGGTCCTACGAGCAGTACTTC. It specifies CAVQGGSYEQYF.

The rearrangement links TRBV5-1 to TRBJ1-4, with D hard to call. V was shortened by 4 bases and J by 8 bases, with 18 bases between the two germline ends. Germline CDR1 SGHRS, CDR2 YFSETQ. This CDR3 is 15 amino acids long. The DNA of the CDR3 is TGCGCCAGCAGCCCCCCCACACGCGGAAAGGAAAAACTGTTTTTT. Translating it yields CASSPPTRGKEKLFF.

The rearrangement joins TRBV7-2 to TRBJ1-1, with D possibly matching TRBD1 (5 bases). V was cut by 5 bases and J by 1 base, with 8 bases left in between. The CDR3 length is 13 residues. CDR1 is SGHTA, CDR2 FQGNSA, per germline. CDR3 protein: CASSRGENTEAFF. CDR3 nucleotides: TGTGCCAGCAGCCGGGGGGAGAACACTGAAGCTTTCTTT.

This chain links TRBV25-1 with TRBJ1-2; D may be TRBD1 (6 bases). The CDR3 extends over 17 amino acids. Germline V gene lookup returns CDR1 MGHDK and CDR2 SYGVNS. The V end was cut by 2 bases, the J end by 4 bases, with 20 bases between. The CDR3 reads CASSEIRAGGGIYGYTF. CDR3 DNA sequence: TGTGCCAGCAGTGAAATTCGGGCAGGAGGGGGAATCTATGGCTACACCTTC.

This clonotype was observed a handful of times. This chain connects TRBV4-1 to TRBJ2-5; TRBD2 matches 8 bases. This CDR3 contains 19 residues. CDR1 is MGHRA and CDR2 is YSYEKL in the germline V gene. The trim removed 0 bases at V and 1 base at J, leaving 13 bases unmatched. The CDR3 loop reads CASSQEKDRTSLFQETQYF. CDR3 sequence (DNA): TGCGCCAGCAGCCAAGAGAAGGATCGGACTAGCCTGTTCCAAGAGACCCAGTACTTC.

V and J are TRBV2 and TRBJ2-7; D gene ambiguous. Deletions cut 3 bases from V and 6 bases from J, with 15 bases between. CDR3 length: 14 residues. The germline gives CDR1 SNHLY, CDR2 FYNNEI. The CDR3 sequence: CASSDTPLPSEQYF. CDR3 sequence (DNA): TGTGCCAGCAGTGACACCCCTCTCCCGAGCGAGCAGTACTTC.

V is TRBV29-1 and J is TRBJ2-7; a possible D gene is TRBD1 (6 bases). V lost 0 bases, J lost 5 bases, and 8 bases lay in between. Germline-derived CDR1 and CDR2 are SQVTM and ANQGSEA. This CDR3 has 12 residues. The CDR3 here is CSVEDRGDEQYF. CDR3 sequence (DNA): TGCAGCGTTGAAGACAGGGGCGACGAGCAGTACTTC.

The CDR3 protein is CASSKLLVGVAYNEQFF. CDR3 in DNA: TGTGCCAGCAGTAAACTTCTGGTGGGAGTGGCCTACAATGAGCAGTTCTTC. The genes are TRBV6-2 or TRBV6-3 and TRBJ2-1; D is possibly TRBD2 (5 bases). Trimming left V 5 bases short and J 2 bases short, with 19 bases between. Germline V gives CDR1 MNHEY, CDR2 SVGEGT. The CDR3 has 17 residues.

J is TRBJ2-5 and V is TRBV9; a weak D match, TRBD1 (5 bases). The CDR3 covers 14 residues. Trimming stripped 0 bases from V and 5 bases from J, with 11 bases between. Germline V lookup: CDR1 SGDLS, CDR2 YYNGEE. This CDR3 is CASSVVGVAETQYF. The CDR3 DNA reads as TGTGCCAGCAGCGTAGTAGGGGTGGCGGAGACCCAGTACTTC.